This entry describes one T cell receptor (beta chain). The sample originates from a study of T cells in women clearing cervical HPV infection. Assay used: immunoSEQ multiplex PCR; TCRdb lists only in-frame clones, some missing. Recorded for this sample: 20,000 to 25,000 clones. Input material: blood buffy coat. The receptor's source is a woman between 18 and 75 years old with a cervical HPV16 infection that either progressed to CIN3+ or cleared (not recorded which).

This CDR3 is CASSSGTLKRDTQYF. The CDR3 DNA, read in part, is TGTGCCAGCAGCTCAGGTACCCTCAAGAGAGATACG. The chain is built from TRBV5-8 and TRBJ2-3; D is unresolved. The read terminates 3 residues ahead of where the CDR3 ends, so the germline J gene completes it. This CDR3 contains 15 residues. Between the trimmed V and J ends, which lost 3 bases and 5 bases, there was a span of 16 bases. CDR1 SGHTS and CDR2 YDEGEE come from the germline V gene.